This TCR beta chain derives from a study of blood T cell repertoires in COVID-19. At the level of the study: The cDNA or gDNA used as material had been derived from T cells, B-cell-depleted T cells, or PBMCs.

Here immunoSEQ multiplex PCR was the method, and the copy in TCRdb shows in-frame clones only, minus some. This sample yields fewer than 35,000 clones, of which roughly 82% are seen a single time; 10% to 15% belongs to the top ten. V dropped 0 bases and J dropped 4; count of bases not matched to a gene: 3. The CDR3 is 16 residues long. CDR1 SGHRS and CDR2 YFSETQ come from the germline V gene. The clonotype was recovered from a human donor in a cohort sampled during active COVID-19. The specimen was peripheral blood. The chain couples TRBV5-1 to TRBJ2-3, with 12 bases aligning to TRBD2. The CDR3 loop reads CASSLELAGGSDTQYF. The CDR3 region has the DNA TGCGCCAGCAGCTTGGAACTAGCGGGGGGATCAGATACGCAGTATTTT.